The 21 T cell receptor beta chains below all came from one sample that was sequenced in a study of blood T cell repertoires in COVID-19. Profiling relied on immunoSEQ multiplex PCR, and the TCRdb table lists in-frame clones only, not all of them. The data show 250,000 or so clones, more than 75% seen once. The sample comprised PBMCs or T cells enriched from blood (not recorded which). These receptors were collected from a woman between 45 and 60 years old who had been exposed to COVID-19.

The V and J genes are TRBV5-1 and TRBJ2-5; the D is unclear. This CDR3 comprises 14 residues. Germline-derived CDR1 and CDR2 are SGHRS and YFSETQ. The V end lost 1 base, the J end lost 2 bases, and 9 bases lay between the germline ends. The CDR3 bases are TGCGCCAGCAGCTTGAGTACAGCTCAAGAGACCCAGTACTTC. It codes for CASSLSTAQETQYF.

The V gene is TRBV20-1, the J gene TRBJ2-1; 7 bases are a match to TRBD1. There are 11 residues in the CDR3. Germline CDR1 is DFQATT and CDR2 is SNEGSKA (reference sequence). The V and J ends lost 6 bases and 12 bases, in that order; junction bases with no gene match: 8. The CDR3 region has the DNA TGCAGTGCCTATACAGGGGCTGGGCAGTTCTTC. It yields the protein CSAYTGAGQFF.

The chain combines TRBV5-1 with TRBJ2-2; 7 bases line up with TRBD1. The ends lost 2 bases at V and 4 bases at J; junction bases unmatched: 8. This CDR3 has 16 amino acids. Germline CDR1 and CDR2: SGHRS and YFSETQ. The CDR3 bases are TGCGCCAGCAGCTTAGGTCGACAGGGTGCCACCGGGGAGCTGTTTTTT. Translating it yields CASSLGRQGATGELFF.

The gene calls are TRBV19 and TRBJ2-2, with TRBD1 matching over 9 bases. This CDR3 is built from 16 residues. V was pared by 9 bases and J by 4 bases, with 12 bases of the junction left unmatched. Germline V CDR1 and CDR2: LNHDA, SQIVND (reference sequence). For the CDR3, the DNA is TGTGCCAGCCTCCCACAGGGGGCGCCGAGCACCGGGGAGCTGTTTTTT. Encoded protein: CASLPQGAPSTGELFF.

The chain uses TRBV7-8 and TRBJ1-6; 9 bases align to TRBD1. Germline V gene data show CDR1 as SGHVS and CDR2 as FQNEAQ. V shed 1 base and J 7 bases; nucleotides not matched to a gene: 2. There are 15 residues in the CDR3. The CDR3 is CASSLGGTGNSPLHF. CDR3 coding DNA: TGTGCCAGCAGCTTAGGAGGGACAGGGAATTCACCCCTCCACTTT.

The chain links TRBV18 to TRBJ2-7; D ambiguous. The CDR3 extends over 14 amino acids. V dropped 2 bases and J dropped 2 bases, with 10 bases sitting between them. Germline assignment: CDR1 KGHSH and CDR2 LQKENI. CDR3 amino acids: CASSPETIPYEQYF. CDR3 in DNA: TGTGCCAGCTCACCAGAGACAATCCCCTACGAGCAGTACTTC.

This clone was found once. A single base separates this from a much larger clone, so it may be a read error. The chain employs TRBV10-2 and TRBJ1-1; 7 bases align to TRBD1. Germline V gene lookup returns CDR1 WSHSY and CDR2 SAAADI. This CDR3 has 14 amino acids. After removal of 0 bases from V and 4 bases from J, the junction contained 2 bases not matched to a gene. DNA of the CDR3: TGCGCCAGCAGTGAGTCCGACAGGGCCACTGAAGCTTTCTTT. This sequence encodes CASSESDRATEAFF.

The chain employs TRBV5-6 and TRBJ1-3, with TRBD1 matching 8 bases. The V gene end was trimmed by 4 bases and the J gene end by 4 bases; junction bases not matched to a gene: 4. This CDR3 contains 14 residues. Germline CDR1 and CDR2: SGHDT and YYEEEE. CDR3 protein: CASSRDRGGNTIYF. CDR3 coding DNA: TGTGCCAGCAGCCGTGACAGGGGCGGAAACACCATATATTTT.

This sequence joins TRBV3-1 (or the pseudogene TRBV3-2) and TRBJ2-1, with no clear D. The V end was cut by 1 base, the J end by 10 bases, with 8 bases between. CDR3 length: 12 residues. Germline CDR1 is LGHDT and CDR2 is YNNKEL (reference sequence). Here the CDR3 reads CASSQGRREQFF. CDR3 coding DNA: TGTGCCAGCAGCCAAGGCAGGCGCGAGCAGTTCTTC.

Only a few counts were recorded for this clone. This chain joins TRBV19 and TRBJ2-1, with a tentative D call TRBD2 (6 bases). Germline CDR1 is LNHDA and CDR2 is SQIVND (reference sequence). V was clipped by 1 base and J by 9 bases, with 13 bases between them. This CDR3 has 14 amino acids. The CDR3, as DNA: TGTGCCAGTAGTATAGGGTCGGGGGTTGGTGAGCAGTTCTTC. The encoded protein is CASSIGSGVGEQFF.

This clone was observed a handful of times. The chain has TRBV2 and TRBJ2-3, with D possibly being TRBD2 (6 bases). V was shortened by 6 bases and J by 3 bases, with 13 bases between the two germline ends. In germline, CDR1 is SNHLY, CDR2 FYNNEI. The CDR3 runs to 14 residues. The CDR3 DNA follows: TGTGCCAGCAGCCCCGGCGGGGTGACAGATACGCAGTATTTT. Amino acid sequence: CASSPGGVTDTQYF.

Points on this clone: The sample has other DNA sequences that encode this CDR3 too. V gene TRBV5-1 combines with J gene TRBJ1-5; 8 bases agree with TRBD1. The CDR3 covers 16 residues. V dropped 0 bases and J dropped 4; count of bases not matched to a gene: 6. The V gene's germline CDR1 is SGHRS and CDR2 YFSETQ. Written as DNA, the CDR3 is TGCGCCAGCAGCTTGGGGTCAGGGGGCGTTAATCAGCCCCAGCATTTT. Its translation: CASSLGSGGVNQPQHF.

The V gene is TRBV28, the J gene TRBJ1-1, with a tentative D call TRBD1 (5 bases). Looked up from germline, CDR1 is MDHEN and CDR2 is SYDVKM. V lost 5 bases and J 4 bases, leaving 17 bases between the germline ends. The CDR3 has 15 residues. CDR3 nucleotides: TGTGCCAGCAGTAGGGGAGGGTATGGAGGCACTGAAGCTTTCTTT. This encodes CASSRGGYGGTEAFF.

The chain uses TRBV7-2 and TRBJ1-1; 9 bases align to TRBD1. The length of the CDR3 is 15 residues. Germline CDR1 reads SGHTA; CDR2 reads FQGNSA. After removal of 1 base from V and 5 bases from J, the junction contained 5 bases not matched to a gene. The CDR3 nucleotides read TGTGCCAGCAGCTTAGGGGACAGGGATCGGACTGAAGCTTTCTTT. This encodes CASSLGDRDRTEAFF.

The genes are TRBV18 and TRBJ2-7; perhaps TRBD1 as D (6 bases). CDR3 length: 15 residues. Per the germline V gene, CDR1 is KGHSH and CDR2 is LQKENI. The V end lost 5 bases, the J end lost 2 bases, and 16 bases lay between the germline ends. The CDR3 is CASSFASGDPYEQYF. Here the CDR3 DNA reads TGTGCCAGCTCATTCGCCTCAGGGGACCCCTACGAGCAGTACTTC.

In this sample, this clone turned up once. The genes are TRBV12-3 or TRBV12-4 and TRBJ1-1, with D uncertain. The CDR3 length is 13 residues. V lost 6 bases and J lost 0, with 8 bases in between. The CDR3 loop is CASSPYMNTEAFF. CDR3 DNA sequence: TGTGCCAGCAGCCCATACATGAACACTGAAGCTTTCTTT.

The rearrangement joins TRBV29-1 to TRBJ2-5; 7 nucleotides match TRBD1. J was trimmed by 1 base and V by 4 bases; bases with no gene match: 3. CDR3 length: 13 residues. Germline-derived CDR1 and CDR2 are SQVTM and ANQGSEA. Here the CDR3 reads CSVVGQVQETQYF. Written as DNA, the CDR3 is TGCAGCGTTGTTGGACAGGTCCAAGAGACCCAGTACTTC.

This rearrangement joins TRBV14 to TRBJ2-1; 7 bases align to TRBD2. This CDR3 contains 14 residues. Germline V gene data show CDR1 as SGHDN and CDR2 as FVKESK. V was clipped by 4 bases and J by 3 bases; unmatched bases: 3. The CDR3 region is CASSPPGGYNEQFF. CDR3 in DNA: TGTGCCAGCAGCCCTCCGGGGGGCTACAATGAGCAGTTCTTC.

The J gene is TRBJ1-2, the V gene TRBV5-1, with a possible D match to TRBD1 (5 bases). This CDR3 is 12 amino acids long. From germline, CDR1 is SGHRS and CDR2 YFSETQ. Trimming stripped 0 bases from V and 7 bases from J, with 7 bases between. The CDR3 sequence: CASSLEGSGYTF. Here the CDR3 DNA reads TGCGCCAGCAGCTTGGAGGGGTCTGGCTACACCTTC.

The chain uses TRBV5-6 and TRBJ1-1; D gene unclear. Germline V gene data show CDR1 as SGHDT and CDR2 as YYEEEE. The CDR3 runs 12 residues. Trimming took off 2 bases at V and 3 bases at J, with 5 bases between the two ends. The CDR3 protein is CASSFRDTEAFF. CDR3 nucleotide sequence: TGTGCCAGCAGCTTCCGGGACACTGAAGCTTTCTTT.

V and J are TRBV11-2 and TRBJ2-7; maybe TRBD1 (6 bases). Germline V lookup: CDR1 SGHAT, CDR2 FQNNGV. V was cut by 5 bases and J by 4 bases, with 9 bases left in between. The CDR3 runs 12 residues. CDR3 DNA sequence: TGTGCCAGCAGCCACAGGGTTTACGAGCAGTACTTC. It codes for CASSHRVYEQYF. Combining the CDR3 with reference TRBV11-2 and TRBJ2-7 gives the whole variable domain EAGVAQSPRYKIIEKRQSVAFWCNPISGHATLYWYQQILGQGPKLLIQFQNNGVVDDSQLPKDRFSAERLKGVDSTLKIQPAKLEDSAVYLCASSHRVYEQYFGPGTRLTVT.